What follows is one TCR beta chain and its context. This sample is part of a study of blood T cell repertoires in COVID-19. The repertoire was sequenced with immunoSEQ multiplex PCR; TCRdb's copy has only in-frame clones and lacks some. Here the sample spans 150,000 to 200,000 clones, about four fifths being singletons. The CDR3 totals 15 residues. After removal of 4 bases from V and 2 bases from J, the junction contained 6 bases not matched to a gene. CDR1 and CDR2 (germline): SGHDT, YYEEEE. The receptor's source is a woman aged 70-85 years with COVID-19, enrolled during active disease. Specimen: peripheral blood. The gene calls are TRBV5-6 and TRBJ2-3; 8 nucleotides agree with TRBD1. CDR3 sequence reads: CASSAGTGLTDTQYF. DNA for the CDR3: TGTGCCAGCAGCGCGGGGACAGGACTCACAGATACGCAGTATTTT.